This TCR beta chain comes out of a study of cytomegalovirus exposure and HLA in healthy donors. Whole-study results and caveats: As was reported, the classifier diagnosed cytomegalovirus status with high specificity and sensitivity. Overall, about 160 TCR beta chains were annotated as cytomegalovirus-associated. The tendency of first-cohort TCR clusters to co-occur in the 95 to 150 validation repertoires was the finding of a later analysis.

With regard to this clone: Its antigen is unidentified.

V shed 6 bases, J shed 1 base, and the junction held 10 bases outside the gene matches. Germline values: CDR1 MNHEY, CDR2 SMNVEV (reference sequence). The CDR3 sequence is 17 residues long. Assay: immunoSEQ multiplex PCR; the TCRdb copy retains only in-frame clones and omits some. The table shows tens of thousands of clones, with 70% to 90% occurring only once. The chain combines TRBV27 with TRBJ1-4, with TRBD1 identical over 8 bases. Sequenced: PBMCs. The TCR was taken from a woman in her late teens or twenties in good health and CMV-seronegative. This CDR3 reads CASRRTGTVVTNEKLFF. CDR3 in DNA: TGTGCCAGCAGGCGGACAGGGACAGTGGTAACTAATGAAAAACTGTTTTTT.